The next 16 T cell receptor beta chains were all read from a single sample in a study of T cell responses to AZD1222 COVID-19 vaccine. The table came from immunoSEQ multiplex PCR; TCRdb's copy has only in-frame clones and leaves some out. The table shows some 96,000 clones, with 88% occurring only once. Sequencing was performed on peripheral blood, taken on day 0 of AZD1222 vaccination. All receptors derive from an adult in good health.

The J gene is TRBJ1-2, the V gene TRBV18, with D perhaps TRBD1 (5 bases). The CDR3 totals 14 residues. Trimming pared 5 bases from V and 2 bases from J, leaving 12 bases between. Germline CDR1 KGHSH, CDR2 LQKENI. This CDR3 is CASSSLGANYGYTF. The CDR3 region has the DNA TGTGCCAGCTCATCCCTCGGGGCCAACTATGGCTACACCTTC.

As regards this clone: A junction end diverges from the germline sequence, so it may reflect a read error. V gene TRBV28 combines with J gene TRBJ2-7; D not certain. The CDR3 covers 13 residues. Germline CDR1 MDHEN, CDR2 SYDVKM. CDR3 protein: CASSLWAVYGQYF. DNA for the CDR3: TGTGCCAGCAGTTTATGGGCCGTCTACGGGCAGTACTTC.

The chain joins TRBV19 to TRBJ1-1, with unresolved D. Trimming shortened V by 4 bases and J by 0 bases, and 12 bases separated the two germline ends. The CDR3 loop spans 15 amino acids. CDR1 and CDR2 (germline): LNHDA, SQIVND (reference sequence). The DNA of the CDR3 is TGTGCCAGTAGTAGCGGGCACCGGGTGAACACTGAAGCTTTCTTT. Amino acid sequence: CASSSGHRVNTEAFF.

V usage is TRBV19 and J usage is TRBJ1-3, with D possibly TRBD1 on 6 matching bases. This CDR3 is 14 amino acids long. Germline V lookup: CDR1 LNHDA, CDR2 SQIVND (reference sequence). Deletions cut 6 bases from V and 0 bases from J, with 9 bases between. The CDR3 spells CASSSGASGNTIYF. In nucleotides, the CDR3 is TGTGCCAGTAGCTCAGGGGCCTCTGGAAACACCATATATTTT.

The chain has TRBV28 and TRBJ2-6; D is unresolved. Germline V gene sequence: CDR1 MDHEN, CDR2 SYDVKM. The CDR3 extends over 12 amino acids. The V and J ends lost 6 bases and 4 bases respectively, with 4 bases between them. The CDR3, as DNA: TGTGCCAGCAGAGCCGGGGCCAACGTCCTGACTTTC. It encodes CASRAGANVLTF.

The gene calls are TRBV7-9 and TRBJ1-2; a possible D gene is TRBD1 (6 bases). The length of the CDR3 is 13 residues. CDR1 and CDR2 (germline): SEHNR, FQNEAQ (reference sequence). Trimming shortened V by 5 bases and J by 8 bases, and 15 bases separated the two germline ends. The CDR3 loop is CASSLDTGSGYTF. In nucleotides, the CDR3 is TGTGCCAGCAGCCTCGATACAGGGAGCGGCTACACCTTC.

The CDR3 DNA reads TGTGCCAGCAGTTCTGGGACATCCTCTGGAAACACCATATATTTT. The encoded protein is CASSSGTSSGNTIYF. V usage is TRBV6-5 and J usage is TRBJ1-3, with a tentative D call TRBD1 (6 bases). Germline V CDR1 and CDR2: MNHEY, SVGAGI. Deletions cut 4 bases from V and 0 bases from J, with 10 bases between. The CDR3 length is 15 residues.

The chain links TRBV19 to TRBJ2-7, with D possibly being TRBD1 or TRBD2 (5 bases each). V was pared by 5 bases and J by 0 bases, with 14 bases between. Per the germline V gene, CDR1 is LNHDA and CDR2 is SQIVND (reference sequence). The CDR3 has 15 amino acids. The CDR3 loop reads CASSARDGLSYEQYF. CDR3 sequence (DNA): TGTGCCAGTAGTGCCCGGGACGGCCTCTCCTACGAGCAGTACTTC.

The V and J genes are TRBV5-6 and TRBJ2-7; the match to TRBD2 covers 7 bases. Germline V gene sequence: CDR1 SGHDT, CDR2 YYEEEE. With V trimmed by 0 bases and J by 3 bases, 3 bases remained unmatched. This CDR3 is 14 amino acids long. The CDR3: CASSLAGGNYEQYF. Here the CDR3 DNA reads TGTGCCAGCAGCTTGGCGGGGGGAAACTACGAGCAGTACTTC.

The CDR3, as DNA: TGTGCCAGCAGCAAAGGAGCGGGCTATGGCTACACCTTC. Its protein product is CASSKGAGYGYTF. The chain has TRBV27 and TRBJ1-2; D unresolved. The CDR3 consists of 13 residues. The V and J ends lost 6 bases and 4 bases respectively, with 12 bases between them. Germline V gene lookup returns CDR1 MNHEY and CDR2 SMNVEV (reference sequence).

The chain uses TRBV19 and TRBJ2-7; D is unresolved. The CDR3 totals 13 residues. V lost 3 bases and J 2 bases, leaving 8 bases between the germline ends. CDR1 and CDR2 (germline): LNHDA, SQIVND (reference sequence). The CDR3 protein is CASSITGTYEQYF. The CDR3 bases are TGTGCCAGTAGTATCACCGGTACCTACGAGCAGTACTTC.

The chain has TRBV9 and TRBJ1-3; D unresolved. This CDR3 spans 14 amino acids. Between the trimmed V and J ends, which lost 0 bases and 8 bases, there was a span of 12 bases. Germline CDR1 and CDR2: SGDLS and YYNGEE. CDR3 nucleotide sequence: TGTGCCAGCAGCGTAGCCGGAGTTGGGGACACCATATATTTT. Translating it yields CASSVAGVGDTIYF. The whole variable domain, filled in from reference TRBV9 and TRBJ1-3, reads DSGVTQTPKHLITATGQRVTLRCSPRSGDLSVYWYQQSLDQGLQFLIQYYNGEERAKGNILERFSAQQFPDLHSELNLSSLELGDSALYFCASSVAGVGDTIYFGEGSWLTVV.

This clone was detected a few times. The V and J genes are TRBV7-2 and TRBJ2-2; D gene uncertain. V gave up 2 bases and J gave up 5 bases, with 6 bases separating them. Germline V gene data show CDR1 as SGHTA and CDR2 as FQGNSA. This CDR3 contains 13 residues. The CDR3, as DNA: TGTGCCAGCAGCTTATCGCGGACCGGGGAGCTGTTTTTT. It translates to CASSLSRTGELFF.

The V call is TRBV4-3, the J call TRBJ1-4; D unclear. Germline loops: CDR1 LGHNA, CDR2 YSLEER. The CDR3 totals 14 residues. Trimming took off 1 base at V and 8 bases at J, with 11 bases between the two ends. CDR3 residues: CASSQGREREKLFF. The CDR3 nucleotides are TGCGCCAGCAGCCAAGGCCGCGAAAGGGAAAAACTGTTTTTT.

This sequence joins TRBV6-5 and TRBJ1-5; D is perhaps TRBD1 (6 bases). The CDR3 spans 13 residues. From germline, CDR1 is MNHEY and CDR2 SVGAGI. V lost 10 bases and J lost 4, with 14 bases in between. The CDR3, as DNA: TGTGCCACCAGCCGGACAGATAATCAGCCCCAGCATTTT. Translated, it gives CATSRTDNQPQHF.

The chain employs TRBV7-2 and TRBJ2-7; D gene ambiguous. CDR1 SGHTA and CDR2 FQGNSA come from the germline V gene. This CDR3 region has 14 residues. V lost 1 base and J lost 1, with 8 bases in between. The CDR3 is CASSLGWGSYEQYF. Written as DNA, the CDR3 is TGTGCCAGCAGCTTAGGTTGGGGTTCCTACGAGCAGTACTTC.